Presented here are 9 T cell receptor beta chains from one specimen sequenced in a study of beta chain features in type 1 diabetes. Since all of the isolated RNA was reverse transcribed, expressed TCRB transcripts were what got sequenced. Libraries were prepared by immunoSEQ multiplex PCR; TCRdb keeps only in-frame clonotypes and omits some of them. The sample includes roughly 130,000 clones, 9.2% of them seen just once. The specimen sequenced was central memory CD4+ T cells from blood. The receptors stem from a man aged 18 to 35 in good health.

This clone has more than one count but fewer than ten. The gene calls are TRBV6-6 and TRBJ1-5; D not certain. V was cut by 2 bases and J by 7 bases, with 6 bases left in between. The CDR3 runs to 12 residues. Germline CDR1 MNHNY, CDR2 SVGAGI (reference sequence). The CDR3 coding sequence is TGTGCCAGCAGTTACGAGGAACAGCCCCAGCATTTT. This translates into CASSYEEQPQHF.

This clone was detected a few times. The DNA is left out, because the CDR3 cannot be placed on it with certainty; the CDR3 is given as TCRdb lists it. The chain links TRBV19 to TRBJ2-2; the table assigns TRBD1, which was not confirmed against the DNA. CDR1 LNHDA and CDR2 SQIVND come from the germline V gene (reference sequence). The CDR3 numbers 15 amino acids, ends counted. The CDR3 loop reads CASTSDRANTGELFF.

This clone showed up just a few times. The chain links TRBV7-3 to TRBJ2-3, with 9 bases lining up with TRBD2. V trimming: 2 bases; J trimming: 4 bases; junction bases outside the gene matches: 10. Per germline, CDR1 SGHTA and CDR2 FQGTGA. The CDR3 extends over 17 amino acids. In nucleotides, the CDR3 is TGTGCCAGCAGCTTATCCGGGGCGGGGGGGCCCTCAGATACGCAGTATTTT. It specifies CASSLSGAGGPSDTQYF.

This clone occurred a few times. The CDR3 loop is CASRLQGLGEKLFF. CDR3 DNA: TGTGCCAGCAGACTACAGGGGCTGGGAGAAAAACTGTTTTTT. The rearrangement joins TRBV7-9 to TRBJ1-4; 7 nucleotides agree with TRBD1. Germline CDR1 SEHNR, CDR2 FQNEAQ (reference sequence). There are 14 residues in the CDR3. The V segment lost 6 bases and the J segment 8 bases; nucleotides outside the gene matches: 9.

This clone was counted only a few times. The rearrangement joins TRBV5-1 to TRBJ2-6; 8 nucleotides agree with TRBD1. Unmatched junction bases numbered 4, after V lost 1 base and J lost 1 base. This CDR3 region has 17 residues. Germline values: CDR1 SGHRS, CDR2 YFSETQ. CDR3 sequence (DNA): TGCGCCAGCAGCTTGCCGGGACAGGCGTCTGGGGCCAACGTCCTGACTTTC. Translated, it gives CASSLPGQASGANVLTF.

At least ten counts were recorded for this clone. V gene TRBV18 combines with J gene TRBJ1-5; 10 bases fit TRBD1. The germline V gene has CDR1 KGHSH and CDR2 LQKENI. The CDR3 covers 15 residues. Trimming cost V 5 bases and J 2 bases; bases outside gene matches: 3. CDR3 nucleotide sequence: TGTGCCAGCTCATCCGGGACAGGGGGCAATCAGCCCCAGCATTTT. Its translation: CASSSGTGGNQPQHF.

The chain couples TRBV25-1 to TRBJ1-3; D is uncertain. Trimming cost V 5 bases and J 7 bases, with 6 bases left between them. The CDR3 extends over 11 amino acids. From germline, CDR1 is MGHDK and CDR2 SYGVNS. CDR3 sequence: CASSSWNTIYF. The DNA for the CDR3 is TGTGCCAGCAGTAGCTGGAACACCATATATTTT.

In its sample, this clone was seen many times. The chain couples TRBV23-1 to TRBJ2-1; 9 bases agree with TRBD1. TRBV23-1 is identified as an open reading frame with a role that is uncertain. The CDR3 has 15 amino acids. J was trimmed by 2 bases and V by 4 bases; bases with no gene match: 3. The CDR3 DNA sequence: TGCGCCAGCAGTCCTCGACAGGGGGCCTACAATGAGCAGTTCTTC. Its protein is CASSPRQGAYNEQFF.

The V and J genes are TRBV5-6 and TRBJ2-1; D might be TRBD1 (6 bases). The V end was cut by 0 bases, the J end by 6 bases, with 13 bases between. Per germline, CDR1 SGHDT and CDR2 YYEEEE. This CDR3 region has 15 residues. CDR3 protein: CASSLGVSGVNEQFF. CDR3 sequence (DNA): TGTGCCAGCAGCTTGGGGGTATCAGGGGTCAATGAGCAGTTCTTC.